This TCR beta chain was captured in a study of T-cell reconstitution after alpha-beta-depleted transplantation in children. The CDR3 runs 15 residues. CDR1 is SGHVS, CDR2 FNYEAQ, per germline. After removal of 6 bases from V and 6 bases from J, the junction contained 10 bases not matched to a gene. Using unique molecular identifiers, the investigators prepared the TCRbeta library. MiXCR, run by TCRdb on the PCR reads, gives a single entry per CDR3 protein. In the table there are some 450,000 distinct CDR3 sequences, roughly two fifths of which are singletons. This clonotype has only a few counts. What it recognizes is unknown. Points from the study as a whole: Counts and diversity of T cells one year after transplant came mostly from newly produced T cells. Two months or so post-transplant, alpha-beta T cells reportedly derived from several hundred expanded graft clones. For some patients, TCRbeta diversity was high at day 60 because of recipient T cells and thymic progenitors that survived.

Specimen: PBMCs, collected before TCRalphabeta/CD19-depleted stem cell transplant. This sequence joins TRBV7-6 and TRBJ2-2, with 7 bases matching TRBD1. This TCR came from a girl aged 2-10 years with aplastic anemia, due to receive a stem cell transplant. CDR3 residues: CASRPTGQYAGELFF. The CDR3, as DNA: TGTGCCAGCAGACCAACGGGACAGTACGCCGGGGAGCTGTTTTTT.